This TCR beta chain comes out of a study of Ad26.COV2.S vaccination and SARS-CoV-2 variants. Documented treatment: approximately 18 received Ad26.COV2.S at low or high dose, single or two shots; 5 received placebo; per-sample allocation not given. The samples were gathered on day 63 after the first injection of vaccine or placebo. Clones were sequenced by immunoSEQ multiplex PCR, and TCRdb holds only the in-frame ones, with some missing. The sample lists around 300,000 clones, about nine tenths seen once, with 6.4% in the top ten. This CDR3 contains 15 residues. V gave up 8 bases and J gave up 0 bases, with 16 bases separating them. CDR1 MNHEY and CDR2 SVGAGI come from the germline V gene.

The starting material was peripheral blood, obtained in a trial of Ad26.COV2.S vaccine versus placebo. The clonotype originates from a person aged 18-60 years who received the Ad26.COV2.S COVID-19 vaccine or a placebo. The chain couples TRBV6-5 to TRBJ1-2, with D hard to call. CDR3 sequence reads: CASWGRQNPNYGYTF. CDR3 sequence (DNA): TGTGCCAGCTGGGGTAGGCAGAACCCTAACTATGGCTACACCTTC.